The 8 T cell receptor beta chains below were found in one sample sequenced in a study of CD8 T cells in Susac syndrome. RNA totalling about 0.45 to 1 ug underwent reverse transcription with random hexamers. Each CDR3 protein is one row after TCRdb ran MiXCR on the immunoSEQ multiplex PCR reads. Seen here are almost 450,000 distinct CDR3 sequences, 85% to 90% observed once, and the top ten hold under 0.15%. Sequencing was done on a sample of CD8+ T cells from PBMCs. Receptor source: a human donor with multiple sclerosis.

This rearrangement joins TRBV4-1 to TRBJ1-2; maybe TRBD1 (6 bases). The CDR3 spans 15 residues. CDR1 and CDR2 from the germline V gene are MGHRA and YSYEKL. V dropped 2 bases and J dropped 8 bases, with 18 bases sitting between them. The CDR3 nucleotides read TGCGCCAGCAGCCAACTACAGGGCCAACGGGAAGGCTACACCTTC. Translated, it gives CASSQLQGQREGYTF.

CDR3 protein: CASSGRDRALQETQYF. In nucleotides, the CDR3 is TGTGCCAGCAGCGGCCGGGACAGGGCCTTACAAGAGACCCAGTACTTC. The rearrangement links TRBV7-8 to TRBJ2-5; 9 nucleotides match TRBD1. The V segment lost 5 bases and the J segment 2 bases; nucleotides outside the gene matches: 9. CDR1 SGHVS and CDR2 FQNEAQ come from the germline V gene. This CDR3 region has 16 residues.

V and J are TRBV30 and TRBJ1-1; the match to TRBD1 covers 7 bases. This CDR3 is built from 13 residues. V gave up 5 bases and J gave up 2 bases; unmatched junction bases: 5. Germline CDR1 and CDR2: GTSNPN and SVGIG (reference sequence). CDR3 residues: CAWWDSGNTEAFF. The DNA of the CDR3 is TGTGCCTGGTGGGACAGTGGTAACACTGAAGCTTTCTTT.

V gene TRBV12-3 or TRBV12-4 combines with J gene TRBJ2-3; tentative D call: TRBD2 (5 bases). V was clipped by 5 bases and J by 4 bases, with 19 bases between them. The CDR3 totals 16 residues. The CDR3 reads CASSRDDPKEADTQYF. In DNA, the CDR3 is TGTGCCAGCAGTCGGGATGACCCAAAGGAGGCAGATACGCAGTATTTT.

CDR3 in amino acids: CAWSAGDRVNTEAFF. The DNA of the CDR3 is TGTGCCTGGAGCGCCGGGGACAGAGTGAACACTGAAGCTTTCTTT. The gene calls are TRBV30 and TRBJ1-1, with 7 bases identical to TRBD1. This CDR3 is 15 amino acids long. J gave up 0 bases and V 3 bases, and 7 bases lay outside the gene matches. Looked up from germline, CDR1 is GTSNPN and CDR2 is SVGIG (reference sequence). Combining the CDR3 with reference TRBV30 and TRBJ1-1 gives the whole variable domain SQTIHQWPATLVQPVGSPLSLECTVEGTSNPNLYWYRQAAGRGLQLLFYSVGIGQISSEVPQNLSASRPQDRQFILSSKKLLLSDSGFYLCAWSAGDRVNTEAFFGQGTRLTVV.

The J gene is TRBJ1-3, the V gene TRBV30; D remains unclear. This CDR3 comprises 12 residues. Germline CDR1 is GTSNPN and CDR2 is SVGIG (reference sequence). Trimming left V 1 base short and J 4 bases short, with 5 bases between. The CDR3 is CAWSDTGNTIYF. The CDR3 DNA sequence: TGTGCCTGGAGTGACACAGGAAACACCATATATTTT.

The chain uses TRBV7-6 and TRBJ2-1; 7 nucleotides agree with TRBD2. Germline V gene lookup returns CDR1 SGHVS and CDR2 FNYEAQ. This CDR3 is 14 amino acids long. J gave up 8 bases and V 5 bases, and 9 bases lay outside the gene matches. In nucleotides, the CDR3 is TGTGCCAGCAGCCCAGAGCGGGGAGTAGATGAGCAGTTCTTC. Protein product: CASSPERGVDEQFF.

V gene TRBV1 combines with J gene TRBJ1-5. TRBV1 is a documented pseudogene. There are 11 residues in the CDR3. The CDR3 loop is CTSSRDQPQHF. The CDR3 DNA follows: TGCACCAGCAGCCGGGATCAGCCCCAGCATTTT.